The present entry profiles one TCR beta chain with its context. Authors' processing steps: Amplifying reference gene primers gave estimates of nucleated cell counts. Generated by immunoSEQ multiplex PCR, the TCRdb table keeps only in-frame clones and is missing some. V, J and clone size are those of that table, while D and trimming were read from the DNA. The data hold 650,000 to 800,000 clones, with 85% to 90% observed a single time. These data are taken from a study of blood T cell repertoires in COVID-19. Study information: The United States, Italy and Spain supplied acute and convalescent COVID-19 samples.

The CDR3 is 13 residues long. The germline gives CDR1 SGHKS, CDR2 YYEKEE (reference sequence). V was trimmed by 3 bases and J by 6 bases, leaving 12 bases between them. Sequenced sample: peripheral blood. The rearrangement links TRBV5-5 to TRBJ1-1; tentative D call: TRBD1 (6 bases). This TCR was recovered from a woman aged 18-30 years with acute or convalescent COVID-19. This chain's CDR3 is CASSSIRGSEAFF. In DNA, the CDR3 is TGTGCCAGCAGCTCGATCAGGGGTTCTGAAGCTTTCTTT.